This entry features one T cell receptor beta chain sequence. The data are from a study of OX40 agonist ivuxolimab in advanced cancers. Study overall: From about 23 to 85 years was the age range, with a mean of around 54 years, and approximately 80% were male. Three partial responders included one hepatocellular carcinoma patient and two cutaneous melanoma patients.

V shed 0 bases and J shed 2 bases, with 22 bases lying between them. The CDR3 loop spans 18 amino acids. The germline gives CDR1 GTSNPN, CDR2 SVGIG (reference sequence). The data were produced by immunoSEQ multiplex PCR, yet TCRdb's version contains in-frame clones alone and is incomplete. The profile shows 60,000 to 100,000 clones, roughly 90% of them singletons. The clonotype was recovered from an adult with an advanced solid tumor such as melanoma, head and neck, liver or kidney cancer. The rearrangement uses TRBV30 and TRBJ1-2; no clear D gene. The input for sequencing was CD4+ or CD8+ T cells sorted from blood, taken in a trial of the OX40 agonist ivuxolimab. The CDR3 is CAWSVNPDYLRVNYGYTF. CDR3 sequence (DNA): TGTGCCTGGAGTGTAAATCCGGACTATTTAAGGGTAAACTATGGCTACACCTTC.